Each of the 10 T cell receptor beta chains below was sequenced from the same sample in a study of shared clonotypes between healthy human individuals. TCRdb's table, derived via immunoSEQ multiplex PCR, lists solely in-frame clones and lacks some. The table records about half a million clones, roughly three quarters of them present only once. The sample comprised PBMCs. The receptor source for this set is a woman in her thirties or forties in good health. Some clones in this sample may be carry-over from other donors' samples.

This chain links TRBV7-8 with TRBJ2-2; the match to TRBD2 covers 9 bases. CDR1 and CDR2 (germline): SGHVS, FQNEAQ. The CDR3 loop spans 15 amino acids. The V and J ends lost 2 bases and 5 bases, in that order; junction bases with no gene match: 3. The chain's CDR3 is CASSLLAGRTGELFF. CDR3 coding DNA: TGTGCCAGCAGCTTACTAGCGGGAAGGACCGGGGAGCTGTTTTTT.

This clone was observed a few times. The J gene is TRBJ1-3, the V gene TRBV19, with a tentative D call TRBD1 (6 bases). The germline V gene has CDR1 LNHDA and CDR2 SQIVND (reference sequence). The CDR3 has 15 residues. The V end lost 7 bases, the J end lost 0 bases, and 13 bases lay between the germline ends. CDR3 sequence (DNA): TGTGCCAGTACCCCAATGGACAGCTCTGGAAACACCATATATTTT. It is translated as CASTPMDSSGNTIYF.

The chain uses TRBV6-4 and TRBJ1-2, with 10 bases that match TRBD1. The CDR3 spans 14 residues. CDR1 and CDR2 from the germline V gene are MRHNA and SNTAGT. J gave up 7 bases and V 6 bases, and 8 bases lay outside the gene matches. The CDR3 region has the DNA TGTGCCAGCAGCCGCGACAGGGGGCAAGGTGGCTACACCTTC. Protein sequence: CASSRDRGQGGYTF.

Only one count was recorded for this clone. A single base is all that separates this from a far larger clone, so a read error is likely. This CDR3 is also generated by other DNA sequences in the sample. The rearrangement joins TRBV7-2 to TRBJ1-4; weak D call: TRBD1 (5 bases). Trimming left V 6 bases short and J 4 bases short, with 9 bases between. Germline V gene data show CDR1 as SGHTA and CDR2 as FQGNSA. CDR3 length: 13 residues. CDR3 residues: CASSGDGNEKLFF. CDR3 DNA: TGTGCCAGCAGTGGGGACGGTAATGAAAAACTGTTTTTT.

In its sample, this clone was seen once. The chain is built from TRBV19 and TRBJ2-1; 10 nucleotides align to TRBD2. V lost 6 bases, J lost 7 bases, and 9 bases stayed unmatched. Germline CDR1 is LNHDA and CDR2 is SQIVND (reference sequence). The CDR3 is made up of 15 amino acids. Here the CDR3 reads CASSSGTSVGNEQFF. Here the CDR3 DNA reads TGTGCCAGTAGCTCCGGGACTAGCGTCGGGAATGAGCAGTTCTTC.

The J gene is TRBJ2-2, the V gene TRBV7-2; 10 bases are shared with TRBD2. Germline CDR1 SGHTA, CDR2 FQGNSA. The junction had 3 bases not matched to a gene; V was cut back by 5 bases and J by 0 bases. The CDR3 has 16 amino acids. CDR3 amino acids: CASSATSGANTGELFF. CDR3 in DNA: TGTGCCAGCAGCGCAACTAGCGGGGCGAACACCGGGGAGCTGTTTTTT. Complete variable domain (other parts from reference TRBV7-2 and TRBJ2-2): GAGVSQSPSNKVTEKGKDVELRCDPISGHTALYWYRQSLGQGLEFLIYFQGNSAPDKSGLPSDRFSAERTGGSVSTLTIQRTQQEDSAVYLCASSATSGANTGELFFGEGSRLTVL.

The rearrangement uses TRBV2 and TRBJ1-5; D perhaps matches TRBD1 (5 bases). This CDR3 has 14 amino acids. Looked up from germline, CDR1 is SNHLY and CDR2 is FYNNEI. Trimming removed 4 bases at V and 0 bases at J, with 7 bases between. The CDR3 nucleotides are TGTGCCAGCAGTGGCGGGGGTAGCAATCAGCCCCAGCATTTT. The encoded protein is CASSGGGSNQPQHF.

The J gene is TRBJ1-1, the V gene TRBV7-9; 9 nucleotides align to TRBD1. With V trimmed by 4 bases and J by 1 base, 4 bases remained unmatched. Germline-derived CDR1 and CDR2 are SEHNR and FQNEAQ (reference sequence). CDR3 size: 15 residues. CDR3 sequence (DNA): TGTGCCAGCAGCTCCGGACAGGGGACGAACACTGAAGCTTTCTTT. Amino acids: CASSSGQGTNTEAFF. The complete variable domain, with remaining parts taken from reference TRBV7-9 and TRBJ1-1, reads DTGVSQNPRHKITKRGQNVTFRCDPISEHNRLYWYRQTLGQGPEFLTYFQNEAQLEKSRLLSDRFSAERPKGSFSTLEIQRTEQGDSAMYLCASSSGQGTNTEAFFGQGTRLTVV.

Of note for this clone: An end of the junction does not agree with germline; a read error may underlie this. The chain employs TRBV7-9 and TRBJ2-7, with D unclear. The CDR3 has 15 amino acids. Germline loops: CDR1 SEHNR, CDR2 FQNEAQ (reference sequence). In DNA form, the CDR3 reads TGTGCCAACAGCTTAACTGGGGATATCACTTACGAGCAGTACTTC. Translating it yields CANSLTGDITYEQYF.

The gene calls are TRBV5-4 and TRBJ1-1, with D possibly matching TRBD1 (6 bases). The CDR3 extends over 17 amino acids. The V gene's germline CDR1 is SGHNT and CDR2 YYREEE (reference sequence). V dropped 2 bases and J dropped 3 bases, with 20 bases sitting between them. The CDR3 DNA is TGTGCCAGCAGCTTAGGGGACACCGTCTTTCTAGACACTGAAGCTTTCTTT. The encoded protein is CASSLGDTVFLDTEAFF.